This TCR beta chain emerged from a study of siplizumab effects on memory and regulatory T cells. Study conclusions and caveats: Naive T cells seemed more diverse than memory cells; they also seemed major alloresponse contributors. Siplizumab caused a significant drop in alloreactive sequences traceable to unstimulated CD4+ memory cells. A mean of about 62% of mappable alloreactive CD4+ clones were Treg-derived with siplizumab, compared with about 30% in controls. Few alloreactive clones mapped to unstimulated subsets.

Clones were sequenced by immunoSEQ multiplex PCR, and TCRdb holds only the in-frame ones, with some missing. The sample has more than 95,000 clones; nearly 95% are singletons. As for this clone: Its antigen is as yet unknown.

The V gene lost 9 bases and the J gene lost 0 bases, with 12 bases spanning the gap. The CDR3 sequence is 14 residues long. CDR1 is MNHEY and CDR2 is SMNVEV in the germline V gene (reference sequence). The V call is TRBV27, the J call TRBJ2-1; maybe TRBD2 (6 bases). The receptor was isolated from a human donor in good health. The source material was Tregs sorted from blood. Written as DNA, the CDR3 is TGTGCCAGTTCCGCGGGGACCTCCTACAATGAGCAGTTCTTC. Its translation is CASSAGTSYNEQFF.